The sequence of this TCR beta chain was determined in a study of T-cell reconstitution after alpha-beta-depleted transplantation in children. Germline lookup yields CDR1 SQVTM and CDR2 ANQGSEA. Trimming at V came to 6 bases and at J to 9 bases, leaving 12 bases not matched to a gene. The CDR3 runs 16 residues. The TCRbeta library incorporated unique molecular identifiers. TCRdb recomputed calls from the PCR reads with MiXCR, one row per CDR3 protein. This table has hundreds of thousands of distinct CDR3 sequences, roughly 17% appearing once. Sequencing was performed on PBMCs, mostly from graft donor cells, taken 360 days after TCRalphabeta/CD19-depleted stem cell transplant. The clonotype originates from a boy in the first two years of life who had a stem cell transplant for Wiskott-Aldrich syndrome, so the T cells may come from the graft donor. The chain couples TRBV29-1 to TRBJ2-2; 14 bases agree with TRBD2. The CDR3 nucleotides are TGCAGCGTCGCCGGACTAGCGGGGGGAGAAGGTCGGGAGCTGTTTTTT. Translated: CSVAGLAGGEGRELFF.